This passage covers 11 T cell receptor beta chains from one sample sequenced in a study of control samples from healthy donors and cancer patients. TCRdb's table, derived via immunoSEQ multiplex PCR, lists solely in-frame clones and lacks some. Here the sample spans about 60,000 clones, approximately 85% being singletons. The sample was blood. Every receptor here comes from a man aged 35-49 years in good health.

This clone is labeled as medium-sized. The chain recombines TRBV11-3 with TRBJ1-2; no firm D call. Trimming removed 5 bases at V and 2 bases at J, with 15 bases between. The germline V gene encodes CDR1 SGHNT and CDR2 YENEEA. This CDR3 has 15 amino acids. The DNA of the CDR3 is TGTGCCAGCAGCCCACGTGTGGGTTCCAACTATGGCTACACCTTC. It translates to CASSPRVGSNYGYTF.

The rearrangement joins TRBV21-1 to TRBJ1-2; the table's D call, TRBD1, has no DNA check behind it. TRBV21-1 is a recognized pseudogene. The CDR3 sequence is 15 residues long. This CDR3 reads CASSKFPGGDYGYTF. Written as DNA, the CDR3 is TGTGCCAGCAGCAAGTTCCCAGGGGGCGACTATGGCTACACCTTC.

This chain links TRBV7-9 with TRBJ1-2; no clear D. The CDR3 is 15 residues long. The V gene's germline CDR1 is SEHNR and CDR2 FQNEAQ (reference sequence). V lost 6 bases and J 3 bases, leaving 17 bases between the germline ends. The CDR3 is CASRPPGSIDYGYTF. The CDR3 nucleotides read TGTGCCAGCAGGCCTCCGGGATCGATTGACTATGGCTACACCTTC.

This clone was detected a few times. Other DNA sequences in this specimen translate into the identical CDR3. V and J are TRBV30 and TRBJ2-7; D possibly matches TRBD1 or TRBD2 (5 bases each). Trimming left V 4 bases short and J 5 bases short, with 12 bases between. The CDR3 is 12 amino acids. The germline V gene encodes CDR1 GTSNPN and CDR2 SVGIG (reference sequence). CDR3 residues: CAWTPGRDEQYF. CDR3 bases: TGTGCCTGGACCCCAGGGAGAGACGAGCAGTACTTC. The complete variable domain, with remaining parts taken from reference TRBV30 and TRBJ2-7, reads SQTIHQWPATLVQPVGSPLSLECTVEGTSNPNLYWYRQAAGRGLQLLFYSVGIGQISSEVPQNLSASRPQDRQFILSSKKLLLSDSGFYLCAWTPGRDEQYFGPGTRLTVT.

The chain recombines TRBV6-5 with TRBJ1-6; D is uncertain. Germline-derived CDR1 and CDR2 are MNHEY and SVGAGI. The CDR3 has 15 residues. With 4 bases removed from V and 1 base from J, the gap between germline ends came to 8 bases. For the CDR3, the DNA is TGTGCCAGCAGTTTACAGTCGTCCTATAATTCACCCCTCCACTTT. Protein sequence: CASSLQSSYNSPLHF.

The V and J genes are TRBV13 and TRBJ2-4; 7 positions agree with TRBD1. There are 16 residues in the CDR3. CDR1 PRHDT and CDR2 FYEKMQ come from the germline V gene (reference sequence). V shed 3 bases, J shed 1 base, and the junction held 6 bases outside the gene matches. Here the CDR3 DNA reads TGTGCCAGCAGCTTCGTATCAGGGGGTGCCAAAAACATTCAGTACTTC. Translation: CASSFVSGGAKNIQYF.

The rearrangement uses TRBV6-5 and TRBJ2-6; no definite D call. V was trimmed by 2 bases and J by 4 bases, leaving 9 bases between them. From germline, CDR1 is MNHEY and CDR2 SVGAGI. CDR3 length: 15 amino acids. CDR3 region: CASSYGADGANVLTF. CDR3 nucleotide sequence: TGTGCCAGCAGTTACGGCGCGGACGGGGCCAACGTCCTGACTTTC.

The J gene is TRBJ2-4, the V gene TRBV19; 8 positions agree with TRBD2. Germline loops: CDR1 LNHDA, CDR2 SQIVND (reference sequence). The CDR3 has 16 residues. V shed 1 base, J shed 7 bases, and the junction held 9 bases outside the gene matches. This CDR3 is CASSIVLGLGGNIQYF. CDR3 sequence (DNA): TGTGCCAGTAGTATAGTCCTGGGACTAGGCGGGAACATTCAGTACTTC.

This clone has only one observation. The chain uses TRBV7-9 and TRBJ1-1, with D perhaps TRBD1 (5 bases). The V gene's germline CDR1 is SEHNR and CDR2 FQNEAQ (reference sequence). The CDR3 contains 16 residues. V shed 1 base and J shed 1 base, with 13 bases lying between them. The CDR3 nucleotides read TGTGCCAGCAGCTTAGGTAAGGGGATAAAGAACACTGAAGCTTTCTTT. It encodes CASSLGKGIKNTEAFF.

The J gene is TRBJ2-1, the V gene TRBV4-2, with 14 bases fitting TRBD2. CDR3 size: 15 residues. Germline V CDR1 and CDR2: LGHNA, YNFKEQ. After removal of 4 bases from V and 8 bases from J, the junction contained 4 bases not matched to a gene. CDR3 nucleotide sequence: TGTGCCAGCAGCCCGGGACTAGCGGGAGCCTATGAGCAGTTCTTC. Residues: CASSPGLAGAYEQFF.

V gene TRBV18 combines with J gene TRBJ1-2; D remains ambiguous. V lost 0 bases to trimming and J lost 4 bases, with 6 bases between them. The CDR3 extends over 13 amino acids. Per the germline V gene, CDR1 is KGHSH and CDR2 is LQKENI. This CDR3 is CASSPPQTYGYTF. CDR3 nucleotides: TGTGCCAGCTCACCACCACAGACCTATGGCTACACCTTC.